This paragraph covers one T cell receptor (beta chain) sequence. Its specificity is unknown. The data were taken from a study of cytomegalovirus exposure and HLA in healthy donors. Study-wide results and limits: The records held CMV serostatus as the only immune exposure information.

The CDR3 contains 13 residues. Germline V gene sequence: CDR1 LNHDA, CDR2 SQIVND (reference sequence). The V and J ends lost 7 bases and 0 bases respectively, with 9 bases between them. Researchers ran the PCR with 60 Vbeta and 13 Jbeta primers. Repertoires were generated with immunoSEQ multiplex PCR, while TCRdb's copy carries only in-frame clones and drops some. The table includes some 140,000 clones, approximately 77% detected once. The sample comprised PBMCs. The origin of this receptor is a woman aged 55-70 years in good health and CMV-seronegative. The chain couples TRBV19 to TRBJ1-1; possible D gene TRBD1, 5 bases. Written as DNA, the CDR3 is TGTGCCAGTACTGGACACTTGAACACTGAAGCTTTCTTT. Amino acids: CASTGHLNTEAFF.